This TCR beta chain was observed in a study of shared clonotypes between healthy human individuals. Study background: Each donor's CD4 naive and CD4 memory cells filled three plates apiece, CD8 naive two, and CD8 memory one.

In the original workflow: Junction-only sequences produced by ImmunoSEQ had no quality scores, so filtering differed. Sequencing used immunoSEQ multiplex PCR; TCRdb keeps in-frame clones, though not all of them. V, J and clone size reflect that table, while D and trimming were determined from the DNA. The sample carries millions of clones, about 93% recorded once. A single count supports this clone. The antigen remains unidentified. General observations from the study: Naive CD4 clonotype sharing across a handful of donors was roughly 5%.

Only CD45RO-negative cells positively selected for CCR7 counted as naive CD8 cells, so terminally differentiated effector memory CD45RA+ cells were excluded. V dropped 4 bases and J dropped 2; count of bases not matched to a gene: 7. Germline values: CDR1 MDHEN, CDR2 SYDVKM. The CDR3 runs 17 residues. The chain joins TRBV28 to TRBJ2-3; TRBD2 matches at 12 bases. This sequence originates from a man aged 18 to 35 in good health. Some clones in this sample may be carry-over from other donors' samples. Material: naive CD8+ T cells from PBMCs. DNA for the CDR3: TGTGCCAGCAGTTCCCGGACTAGCGGGACTTTCACAGATACGCAGTATTTT. Translation: CASSSRTSGTFTDTQYF.